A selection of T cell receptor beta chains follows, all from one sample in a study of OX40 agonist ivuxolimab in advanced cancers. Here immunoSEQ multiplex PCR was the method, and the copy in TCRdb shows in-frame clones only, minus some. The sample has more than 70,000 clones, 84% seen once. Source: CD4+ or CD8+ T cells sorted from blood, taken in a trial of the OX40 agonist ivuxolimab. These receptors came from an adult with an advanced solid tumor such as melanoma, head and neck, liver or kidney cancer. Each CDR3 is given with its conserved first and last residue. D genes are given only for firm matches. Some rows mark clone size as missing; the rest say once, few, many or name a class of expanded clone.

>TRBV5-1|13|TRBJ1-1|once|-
TGCGCCAGCAGGGCTTGGATGAACACTGAAGCTTTCTTT
CASRAWMNTEAFF
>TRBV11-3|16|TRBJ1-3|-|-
TGTGCCAGCAGCCCCCAGGGCCTCCGCTCTGGAAACACCATATATTTT
CASSPQGLRSGNTIYF
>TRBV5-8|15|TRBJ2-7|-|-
TGTGCCAGCAGCCGGGGGTTAGTAGGACTCTACGAGCAGTACTTC
CASSRGLVGLYEQYF
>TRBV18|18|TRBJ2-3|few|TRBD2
TGTGCCAGCTCACCTTGGACAGGACTAGCGGGAGGACAAGATACGCAGTATTTT
CASSPWTGLAGGQDTQYF
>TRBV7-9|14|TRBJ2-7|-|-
TGTGCCAGCAGCTTAGAGGTCGGGGCCTACGAGCAGTACTTC
CASSLEVGAYEQYF
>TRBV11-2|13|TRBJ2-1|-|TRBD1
TGTGCCAGCAGCTCCTTACAGGGGTTTGAGCAGTTCTTC
CASSSLQGFEQFF
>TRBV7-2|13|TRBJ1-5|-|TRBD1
TGTGCCAGCAGCCCAGGGGGGAATCAGCCCCAGCATTTT
CASSPGGNQPQHF
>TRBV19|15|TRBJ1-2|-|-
TGTGCCAGTAGTATGGCTGCCCAGGGTAACTATGGCTACACCTTC
CASSMAAQGNYGYTF
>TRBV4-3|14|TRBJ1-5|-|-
TGCGCCAGCAGCCAAGAGCAGGAAGGGCAGCCCCAGCATTTT
CASSQEQEGQPQHF
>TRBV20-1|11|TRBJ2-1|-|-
TGCAGTGCTAGAAGTTCAGGTGAGCAGTTCTTC
CSARSSGEQFF
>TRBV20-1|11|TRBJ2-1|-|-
TGCAGTGCTGGGTCATACAATGAGCAGTTCTTC
CSAGSYNEQFF
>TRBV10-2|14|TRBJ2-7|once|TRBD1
TGCGCCAGCAGTGAGTCGGACAGGGGGTACGAGCAGTACTTC
CASSESDRGYEQYF
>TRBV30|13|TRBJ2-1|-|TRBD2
TGTGCCTGGAGTGTAGCGGGAGGGCCTGAGCAGTTCTTC
CAWSVAGGPEQFF
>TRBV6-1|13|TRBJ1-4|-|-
TGTGCCAGCAGAGTGTTCCCTAATGAAAAACTGTTTTTT
CASRVFPNEKLFF
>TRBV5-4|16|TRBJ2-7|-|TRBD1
TGTGCCAGCAGCTTGGGGACAGGGCGAAGCTCCTACGAGCAGTACTTC
CASSLGTGRSSYEQYF